These 27 T cell receptor beta chains came from one sample sequenced in a study of blood T cell repertoires in COVID-19. The protocol was immunoSEQ multiplex PCR, while the TCRdb copy is restricted to in-frame clones and leaves out a portion. The data hold approximately 130,000 clones, with around 78% observed a single time. Sequencing was performed on peripheral blood. The receptors were sampled from a human donor in a cohort sampled during active COVID-19.

This clone was counted a few times. The rearrangement uses TRBV18 and TRBJ1-5, with D perhaps matching TRBD1 (6 bases). CDR3 size: 13 residues. V was pared by 6 bases and J by 6 bases, with 12 bases between. Germline V gives CDR1 KGHSH, CDR2 LQKENI. The CDR3 nucleotides are TGTGCCAGCTCCCTCAGGGGTAGTCAGCCCCAGCATTTT. This sequence encodes CASSLRGSQPQHF.

This clone was detected a few times. The chain combines TRBV2 with TRBJ2-2, with D perhaps matching TRBD1 (6 bases). The CDR3 has 13 amino acids. V was clipped by 8 bases and J by 3 bases, with 10 bases between them. CDR1 SNHLY and CDR2 FYNNEI come from the germline V gene. The CDR3 sequence is CASGQSDTGELFF. The CDR3 DNA sequence: TGTGCCAGCGGACAGTCTGACACCGGGGAGCTGTTTTTT.

The V gene is TRBV6-6, the J gene TRBJ2-5; 8 bases map to TRBD1. V was clipped by 2 bases and J by 0 bases; unmatched bases: 5. The length of the CDR3 is 16 residues. Germline CDR1 MNHNY, CDR2 SVGAGI (reference sequence). The CDR3 sequence: CASSYGGQGYQETQYF. CDR3 coding DNA: TGTGCCAGCAGTTACGGAGGACAGGGATACCAAGAGACCCAGTACTTC.

Many counts were recorded for this clone. This chain uses TRBV7-7 with TRBJ1-5; 11 nucleotides match TRBD1. There are 18 residues in the CDR3. The V gene end was trimmed by 3 bases and the J gene end by 2 bases; junction bases not matched to a gene: 9. Germline lookup yields CDR1 SSHAT and CDR2 FNYEAQ (reference sequence). In DNA form, the CDR3 reads TGTGCCAGCAGCTTTGCTTTCTCGGGACAGGGGGGCAATCAGCCCCAGCATTTT. Translated: CASSFAFSGQGGNQPQHF.

This chain links TRBV19 with TRBJ1-1; D is unresolved. The CDR3 has 13 residues. Germline CDR1 reads LNHDA; CDR2 reads SQIVND (reference sequence). The germline V and J ends were trimmed by 5 bases and 5 bases, with 12 bases remaining between them. The CDR3 region has the DNA TGTGCCAGTAGTTTTGCGGGAGCAACTGAAGCTTTCTTT. Translation gives CASSFAGATEAFF.

V usage is TRBV11-3 and J usage is TRBJ1-1; D unresolved. The CDR3 runs 13 residues. Trimming cost V 4 bases and J 2 bases, with 8 bases left between them. Looked up from germline, CDR1 is SGHNT and CDR2 is YENEEA. CDR3 nucleotides: TGTGCCAGCAGCTGGAGCAGCAACACTGAAGCTTTCTTT. Protein sequence: CASSWSSNTEAFF.

The chain recombines TRBV23-1 with TRBJ2-3; TRBD2 aligns across 11 bases. TRBV23-1 is annotated as an ORF whose role is uncertain. The CDR3 runs 19 residues. The V and J ends lost 3 bases and 0 bases, in that order; junction bases with no gene match: 11. CDR3: CASSHPASGGTTSTDTQYF. Here the CDR3 DNA reads TGCGCCAGCAGTCACCCTGCTAGCGGGGGGACCACTAGCACAGATACGCAGTATTTT.

The J gene is TRBJ2-7, the V gene TRBV12-3 or TRBV12-4; the D gene is possibly TRBD1 (5 bases). The CDR3 spans 13 residues. Between the trimmed V and J ends, which lost 3 bases and 4 bases, there was a span of 10 bases. The CDR3: CASSLLGAYEQYF. The CDR3 region has the DNA TGTGCCAGCAGTTTGTTAGGGGCGTACGAGCAGTACTTC.

J is TRBJ2-3 and V is TRBV5-1; 9 bases agree with TRBD1. The CDR3 is made up of 14 amino acids. V was clipped by 0 bases and J by 5 bases; unmatched bases: 1. The V gene's germline CDR1 is SGHRS and CDR2 YFSETQ. In DNA form, the CDR3 reads TGCGCCAGCAGCTTGGGACAGGGGGGAGATACGCAGTATTTT. The encoded protein is CASSLGQGGDTQYF.

This clone was recorded once. The chain carries TRBV7-3 and TRBJ1-4; 9 nucleotides line up with TRBD1. V lost 1 base, J lost 3 bases, and 12 bases stayed unmatched. Germline CDR1 is SGHTA and CDR2 is FQGTGA. The CDR3 is 19 residues long. The CDR3 loop reads CASSLRDRTGVRANEKLFF. CDR3 DNA: TGTGCCAGCAGCTTAAGGGATAGGACAGGGGTGAGGGCTAATGAAAAACTGTTTTTT.

This chain links TRBV5-6 with TRBJ2-4; D possibly corresponds to TRBD1 (5 bases). V lost 4 bases and J 0 bases, leaving 14 bases between the germline ends. Germline CDR1 is SGHDT and CDR2 is YYEEEE. The CDR3 spans 16 residues. The CDR3 DNA sequence: TGTGCCAGCAGCATACACAGGAAACTAGCCAAAAACATTCAGTACTTC. Its protein product is CASSIHRKLAKNIQYF.

V is TRBV5-1 and J is TRBJ2-5; D might be TRBD1 (6 bases). The CDR3 contains 14 residues. Germline V gives CDR1 SGHRS, CDR2 YFSETQ. Between the trimmed V and J ends, which lost 6 bases and 5 bases, there was a span of 17 bases. The CDR3 DNA reads as TGCGCCAGCACCATTCTGACAGGTCGGGAGACCCAGTACTTC. It specifies CASTILTGRETQYF.

The V gene is TRBV5-4, the J gene TRBJ2-5; TRBD1 matches 7 bases. With 4 bases clipped from V and 3 bases from J, the junction kept 9 bases outside the gene matches. The CDR3 has 15 residues. In germline, CDR1 is SGHNT, CDR2 YYREEE (reference sequence). The CDR3 spells CASSTLQGRKETQYF. The CDR3 DNA reads as TGTGCCAGCAGCACACTACAGGGGCGGAAAGAGACCCAGTACTTC. Complete variable domain (other parts from reference TRBV5-4 and TRBJ2-5): ETGVTQSPTHLIKTRGQQVTLRCSSQSGHNTVSWYQQALGQGPQFIFQYYREEENGRGNFPPRFSGLQFPNYSSELNVNALELDDSALYLCASSTLQGRKETQYFGPGTRLLVL.

The chain employs TRBV18 and TRBJ1-1; D perhaps matches TRBD1 (6 bases). In germline, CDR1 is KGHSH, CDR2 LQKENI. The V and J ends lost 6 bases and 6 bases respectively, with 20 bases between them. There are 15 residues in the CDR3. The CDR3 DNA reads TGTGCCAGCTCCAAACAATCTACACAGGGCGCTGAAGCTTTCTTT. Its protein is CASSKQSTQGAEAFF.

This rearrangement joins TRBV12-1 to TRBJ2-7; the table's D call, TRBD2, has no DNA check behind it. TRBV12-1 is marked as a pseudogene. CDR3 length: 15 residues. CDR3 region: CASRYGESGSYEQYF. The CDR3 coding sequence is TGTGCCAGCAGGTACGGGGAGTCAGGATCCTACGAGCAGTACTTC.

The chain couples TRBV24-1 to TRBJ2-2; TRBD1 matches 7 bases. CDR1 is KGHDR and CDR2 is SFDVKD in the germline V gene. The CDR3 has 16 amino acids. V dropped 4 bases and J dropped 1; count of bases not matched to a gene: 5. The CDR3: CATSDTDRLNTGELFF. As DNA, the CDR3 is TGTGCCACCAGTGACACGGACAGGCTGAACACCGGGGAGCTGTTTTTT.

V is TRBV7-6 and J is TRBJ2-5; no clear D gene. V was cut by 5 bases and J by 0 bases, with 7 bases left in between. The CDR3 spans 13 residues. In germline, CDR1 is SGHVS, CDR2 FNYEAQ. CDR3 in DNA: TGTGCCAGCAGCCAGAGGCACCAAGAGACCCAGTACTTC. Its translation: CASSQRHQETQYF.

This sequence joins TRBV11-2 and TRBJ2-3; 8 positions agree with TRBD2. Germline V gene lookup returns CDR1 SGHAT and CDR2 FQNNGV. The junction had 12 bases not matched to a gene; V was cut back by 5 bases and J by 2 bases. The CDR3 extends over 17 amino acids. The CDR3 spells CASSRAGRAGVTDTQYF. CDR3 bases: TGTGCCAGCAGCCGCGCGGGGCGAGCGGGGGTCACAGATACGCAGTATTTT.

The rearrangement uses TRBV6-5 and TRBJ1-2; D possibly corresponds to TRBD1 (5 bases). Per germline, CDR1 MNHEY and CDR2 SVGAGI. The CDR3 contains 14 residues. The V and J ends lost 7 bases and 4 bases respectively, with 16 bases between them. The CDR3, as DNA: TGTGCCAGCATCCCGGTGGGGCGTCTCTATGGCTACACCTTC. Translated, it gives CASIPVGRLYGYTF.

This chain joins TRBV11-1 and TRBJ2-3, with D possibly matching TRBD1 (6 bases). The CDR3 contains 16 residues. With 5 bases removed from V and 3 bases from J, the gap between germline ends came to 18 bases. CDR1 and CDR2 (germline): SGHAT, FQDESV (reference sequence). In DNA, the CDR3 is TGTGCCAGCAGCCCCAAGGCCAGGGGTGGGACAGATACGCAGTATTTT. Its protein product is CASSPKARGGTDTQYF. The entire variable domain, with the rest obtained from reference TRBV11-1 and TRBJ2-3, is as follows: EAEVAQSPRYKITEKSQAVAFWCDPISGHATLYWYRQILGQGPELLVQFQDESVVDDSQLPKDRFSAERLKGVDSTLKIQPAELGDSAMYLCASSPKARGGTDTQYFGPGTRLTVL.

This rearrangement joins TRBV27 to TRBJ1-4; 7 bases fit TRBD1. With V trimmed by 1 base and J by 7 bases, 6 bases remained unmatched. Germline CDR1 is MNHEY and CDR2 is SMNVEV (reference sequence). CDR3 length equals 15 residues. The CDR3 DNA reads as TGTGCCAGCAGTTTATTGCAGGGGGTCGGTGAAAAACTGTTTTTT. Its protein is CASSLLQGVGEKLFF.

This clone was seen only a few times. The chain links TRBV29-1 to TRBJ1-2; D is possibly TRBD1 (6 bases). The CDR3 spans 13 residues. Germline V CDR1 and CDR2: SQVTM, ANQGSEA. The V end was cut by 6 bases, the J end by 6 bases, with 17 bases between. DNA for the CDR3: TGCAGCGTCCTTCCGCTACAGGGCCATGGCTACACCTTC. Its translation is CSVLPLQGHGYTF.

J is TRBJ2-1 and V is TRBV27, with D hard to call. There are 15 residues in the CDR3. Per germline, CDR1 MNHEY and CDR2 SMNVEV (reference sequence). Trimming removed 6 bases from V and 0 bases from J, with 12 bases in between. The DNA of the CDR3 is TGTGCCAGCAGCTCAGACGCTAGCTCCTACAATGAGCAGTTCTTC. It specifies CASSSDASSYNEQFF.

The gene calls are TRBV6-6 and TRBJ1-1; 8 nucleotides align to TRBD1. The V gene's germline CDR1 is MNHNY and CDR2 SVGAGI (reference sequence). V was clipped by 8 bases and J by 1 base; unmatched bases: 9. The CDR3 is 15 amino acids. The CDR3 reads CASLAPGTGNTEAFF. The CDR3 nucleotides read TGTGCCAGCCTTGCTCCGGGGACAGGGAACACTGAAGCTTTCTTT.

The chain recombines TRBV5-1 with TRBJ1-1; possible D gene TRBD1, 5 bases. The V end was cut by 0 bases, the J end by 10 bases, with 13 bases between. The germline CDR1 and CDR2 sequences are SGHRS and YFSETQ. The CDR3 extends over 13 amino acids. In DNA form, the CDR3 reads TGCGCCAGCAGCTTGGTAGGGGAGGATCCAGCTTTCTTT. This gives the protein CASSLVGEDPAFF.

The chain recombines TRBV20-1 with TRBJ2-7, with 14 bases aligning to TRBD2. Germline CDR1 and CDR2: DFQATT and SNEGSKA (reference sequence). The CDR3 has 14 residues. V gave up 3 bases and J gave up 5 bases; unmatched junction bases: 3. CDR3 loop: CSASSGLAGDEQYF. CDR3 nucleotides: TGCAGTGCTAGTTCGGGACTAGCGGGGGACGAGCAGTACTTC.

V is TRBV28 and J is TRBJ2-7, with 12 bases lining up with TRBD1. V lost 6 bases and J lost 7; bases outside the gene matches: 7. Germline CDR1 is MDHEN and CDR2 is SYDVKM. The CDR3 is 14 amino acids. Written as DNA, the CDR3 is TGTGCCAGCAGGACGCCGGGACAGGGGGCGGAGCAGTACTTC. Translated, it gives CASRTPGQGAEQYF.